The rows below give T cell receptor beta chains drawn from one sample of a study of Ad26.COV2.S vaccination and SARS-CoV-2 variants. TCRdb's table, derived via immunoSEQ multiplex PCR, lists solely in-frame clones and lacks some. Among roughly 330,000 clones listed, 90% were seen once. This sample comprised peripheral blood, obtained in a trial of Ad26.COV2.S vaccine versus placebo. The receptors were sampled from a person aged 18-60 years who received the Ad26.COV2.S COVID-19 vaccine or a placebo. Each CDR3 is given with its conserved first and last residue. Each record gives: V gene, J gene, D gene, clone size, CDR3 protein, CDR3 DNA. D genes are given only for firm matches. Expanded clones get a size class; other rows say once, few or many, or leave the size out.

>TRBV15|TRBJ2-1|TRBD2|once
CATSRGGGGPYNEQFF
TGTGCCACCAGCAGAGGGGGCGGGGGGCCTTACAATGAGCAGTTCTTC
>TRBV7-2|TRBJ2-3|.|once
CASSLLTGNTQYF
TGTGCCAGCAGCTTATTGACCGGGAATACGCAGTATTTT
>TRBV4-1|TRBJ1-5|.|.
CASSLLPPTGGRIPKNQPQHF
TGCGCCAGCAGCCTTCTCCCCCCAACCGGGGGGCGAATTCCTAAAAATCAGCCCCAGCATTTT
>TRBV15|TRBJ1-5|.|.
CATSRGPGGGNQPQHF
TGTGCCACCAGCAGGGGCCCAGGAGGGGGCAATCAGCCCCAGCATTTT
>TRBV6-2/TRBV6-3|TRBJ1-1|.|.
CASSYGARFFEAFF
TGTGCCAGCAGTTACGGAGCGCGTTTCTTTGAAGCTTTCTTT
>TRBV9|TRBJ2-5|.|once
CASSVLQGGETQYF
TGTGCCAGCAGCGTTTTACAGGGAGGGGAGACCCAGTACTTC
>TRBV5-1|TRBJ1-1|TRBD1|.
CASSLAILGQGVGYTEAFF
TGCGCCAGCAGCTTGGCGATCCTAGGACAGGGGGTAGGATACACTGAAGCTTTCTTT
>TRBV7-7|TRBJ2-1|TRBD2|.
CASSLWASGSFSEQFF
TGTGCCAGCAGCTTATGGGCTAGCGGGAGTTTTAGTGAGCAGTTCTTC
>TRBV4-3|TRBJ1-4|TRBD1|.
CASSHPTGQGDEKLFF
TGCGCCAGCAGCCACCCCACGGGACAGGGGGATGAAAAACTGTTTTTT
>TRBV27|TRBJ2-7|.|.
CASSLSGGPYEQYF
TGTGCCAGCAGTTTATCGGGGGGGCCCTACGAGCAGTACTTC
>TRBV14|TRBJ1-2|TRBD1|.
CASSQRGQGAMKGYTF
TGTGCCAGCAGCCAACGCGGACAGGGCGCTATGAAGGGCTACACCTTC
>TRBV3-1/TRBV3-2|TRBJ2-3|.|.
CASRMGHTQYF
TGTGCCAGCAGAATGGGGCATACGCAGTATTTT
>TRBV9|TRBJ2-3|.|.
CASSVAGRTDTQYF
TGTGCCAGCAGCGTCGCGGGGCGCACAGATACGCAGTATTTT
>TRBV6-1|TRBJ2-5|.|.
CASSEGRGRLGVAQYF
TGTGCCAGCAGTGAAGGCCGGGGGCGCCTTGGTGTCGCCCAGTACTTC
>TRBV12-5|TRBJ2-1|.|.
CASGSLPAWNQGINEQFF
TGTGCTAGTGGTTCACTCCCCGCCTGGAATCAGGGTATCAATGAGCAGTTCTTC
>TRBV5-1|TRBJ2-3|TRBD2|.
CASSFGASGVTDTQYF
TGCGCCAGCAGCTTCGGGGCTAGCGGGGTGACAGATACGCAGTATTTT
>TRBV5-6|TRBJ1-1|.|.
CASSYGGSTEAFF
TGTGCCAGCAGCTACGGGGGGAGCACTGAAGCTTTCTTT
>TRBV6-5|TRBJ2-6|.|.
CASSYSSSGANVLTF
TGTGCCAGCAGTTACTCTAGCTCTGGGGCCAACGTCCTGACTTTC
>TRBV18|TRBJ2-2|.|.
CASSQDTGELFF
TGTGCCAGCTCACAGGACACCGGGGAGCTGTTTTTT
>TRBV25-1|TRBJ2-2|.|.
CASSWGLRNTGELFF
TGTGCCAGCAGTTGGGGCTTACGGAACACCGGGGAGCTGTTTTTT
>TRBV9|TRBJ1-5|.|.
CASGSGVSNQPQHF
TGTGCCAGCGGCTCGGGGGTAAGCAATCAGCCCCAGCATTTT
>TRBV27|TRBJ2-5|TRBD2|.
CASSYRPVPGLAGETQYF
TGTGCCAGCAGTTACAGGCCGGTCCCGGGACTAGCGGGAGAGACCCAGTACTTC
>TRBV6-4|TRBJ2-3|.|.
CASSDSGRSGSTDTQYF
TGTGCCAGCAGTGACTCGGGCCGTAGCGGTAGCACAGATACGCAGTATTTT
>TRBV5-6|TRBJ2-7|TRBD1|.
CASSFRGQVSYEQYF
TGTGCCAGCAGCTTTAGGGGACAGGTCTCCTACGAGCAGTACTTC
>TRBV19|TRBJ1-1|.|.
CASSLGPSNTEAFF
TGTGCCAGTTCGCTGGGACCTTCGAACACTGAAGCTTTCTTT
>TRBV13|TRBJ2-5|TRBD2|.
CASSLGGLAGWEQETQYF
TGTGCCAGCAGCTTAGGAGGACTAGCGGGGTGGGAGCAAGAGACCCAGTACTTC
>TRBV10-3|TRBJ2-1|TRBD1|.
CASRDRASSYNEQFF
TGTGCCAGTAGAGACAGGGCGTCCTCCTACAATGAGCAGTTCTTC
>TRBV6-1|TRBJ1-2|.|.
CASSEHRGSTSGYTF
TGTGCCAGCAGTGAACATAGAGGTTCGACGAGTGGCTACACCTTC
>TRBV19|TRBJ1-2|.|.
CASSKSGYGYTF
TGTGCCAGTAGTAAGTCAGGGTACGGCTACACCTTC
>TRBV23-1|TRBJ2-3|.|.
CASSHAGTKVGQTRDTQYF
TGCGCCAGCAGTCATGCGGGAACAAAGGTGGGGCAGACCCGGGATACGCAGTATTTT
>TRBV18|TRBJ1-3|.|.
CASSPTSPGVSGNTIYF
TGTGCCAGCTCACCGACTTCCCCAGGGGTGTCTGGAAACACCATATATTTT
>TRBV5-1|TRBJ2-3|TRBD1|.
CASSLQGATDTQYF
TGCGCCAGCAGCTTACAGGGGGCTACAGATACGCAGTATTTT